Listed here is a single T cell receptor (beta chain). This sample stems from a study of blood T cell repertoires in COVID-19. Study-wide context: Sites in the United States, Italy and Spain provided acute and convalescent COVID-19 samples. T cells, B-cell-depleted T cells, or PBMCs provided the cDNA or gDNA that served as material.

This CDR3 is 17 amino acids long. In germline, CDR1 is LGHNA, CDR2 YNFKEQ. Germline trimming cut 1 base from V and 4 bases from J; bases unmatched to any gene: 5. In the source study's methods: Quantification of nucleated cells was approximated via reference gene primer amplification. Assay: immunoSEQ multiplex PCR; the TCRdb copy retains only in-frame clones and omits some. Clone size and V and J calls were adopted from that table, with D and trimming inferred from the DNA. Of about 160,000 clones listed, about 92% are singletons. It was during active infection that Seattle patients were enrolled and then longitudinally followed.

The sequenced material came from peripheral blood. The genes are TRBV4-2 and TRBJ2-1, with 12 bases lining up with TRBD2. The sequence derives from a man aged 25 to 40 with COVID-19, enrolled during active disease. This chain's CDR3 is CASSQGTGTSGYNEQFF. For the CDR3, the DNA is TGTGCCAGCAGCCAAGGCACCGGGACTAGCGGGTACAATGAGCAGTTCTTC.